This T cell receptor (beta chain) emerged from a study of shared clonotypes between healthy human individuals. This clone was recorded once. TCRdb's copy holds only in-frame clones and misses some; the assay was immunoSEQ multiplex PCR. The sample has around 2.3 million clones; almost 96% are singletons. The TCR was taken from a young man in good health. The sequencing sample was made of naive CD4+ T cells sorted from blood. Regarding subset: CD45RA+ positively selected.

The DNA of the CDR3 is TGTGCCAGCAGTTCGGGACACCTTAGCAATCAGCCCCAGCATTTT. This sequence encodes CASSSGHLSNQPQHF. The rearrangement uses TRBV28 and TRBJ1-5; D is perhaps TRBD1 (6 bases). Trimming shortened V by 4 bases and J by 0 bases, and 10 bases separated the two germline ends. This CDR3 comprises 15 residues. CDR1 and CDR2 from the germline V gene are MDHEN and SYDVKM.